This passage covers 15 T cell receptor beta chains from one sample sequenced in a study of human T cells and chemical hapten exposure. Noted time point: pre-sensitization, week 0. Treatment indicated: therapeutic diphenylcyclopropenone sensitization with weekly scalp DPC. A single record per CDR3 protein comes from TCRdb applying MiXCR to the RACE reads. The data show approximately 100,000 distinct CDR3 sequences, with 9.6% seen just once and 3% to 4.5% held by the top ten. The material sequenced was whole blood, taken in connection with sensitization to the hapten diphenylcyclopropenone (DPC). Every receptor here comes from a woman aged 40 to 49 with alopecia areata. Some clones in this sample may be carry-over from other donors' samples.

This clonotype was detected many times. The chain carries TRBV6-2 or TRBV6-3 and TRBJ1-6; 11 bases fit TRBD1. V dropped 8 bases and J dropped 8; count of bases not matched to a gene: 2. CDR1 is MNHEY, CDR2 SVGEGT, per germline. The CDR3 extends over 13 amino acids. In DNA, the CDR3 is TGTGCCAGCGTGGGACAGGGGGATTCACCCCTCCACTTT. It is translated as CASVGQGDSPLHF.

This clonotype was seen ten or more times. The chain uses TRBV4-3 and TRBJ1-3; D is uncertain. V shed 0 bases and J shed 2 bases, with 8 bases lying between them. This CDR3 has 15 amino acids. Germline lookup yields CDR1 LGHNA and CDR2 YSLEER. The CDR3 protein is CASSQDSWAGNTIYF. CDR3 in DNA: TGCGCCAGCAGCCAAGATAGCTGGGCTGGAAACACCATATATTTT.

This clonotype appeared many times. The gene calls are TRBV19 and TRBJ1-4; D is undetermined. CDR1 LNHDA and CDR2 SQIVND come from the germline V gene (reference sequence). The V gene lost 7 bases and the J gene lost 0 bases, with 9 bases spanning the gap. The CDR3 runs to 14 residues. CDR3 protein: CASTGYPTNEKLFF. In DNA form, the CDR3 reads TGTGCCAGTACCGGATACCCAACTAATGAAAAACTGTTTTTT.

This clonotype has at least ten counts. CDR3 DNA sequence: TGCAGTGCTAGTAAAGGGCATCCGGGGGAAAAACTGTTTTTT. Translated, it gives CSASKGHPGEKLFF. The chain is built from TRBV20-1 and TRBJ1-4; D unresolved. Germline-derived CDR1 and CDR2 are DFQATT and SNEGSKA (reference sequence). The V and J ends lost 3 bases and 8 bases respectively, with 16 bases between them. The CDR3 covers 14 residues.

The chain recombines TRBV18 with TRBJ1-5, with D tentatively TRBD1 (5 bases). CDR1 KGHSH and CDR2 LQKENI come from the germline V gene. The CDR3 covers 17 residues. With 3 bases removed from V and 6 bases from J, the gap between germline ends came to 21 bases. The CDR3 region has the DNA TGTGCCAGCTCACCCTCACCCCAGGGATTTGCCGGTCAGCCCCAGCATTTT. It codes for CASSPSPQGFAGQPQHF.

This clonotype was counted many times. V usage is TRBV4-3 and J usage is TRBJ1-2; 10 nucleotides match TRBD1. V lost 1 base, J lost 6 bases, and 2 bases stayed unmatched. The CDR3 consists of 14 residues. The germline gives CDR1 LGHNA, CDR2 YSLEER. DNA for the CDR3: TGCGCCAGCAGCCAAGGACAGGGGGCCCATGGCTACACCTTC. This sequence encodes CASSQGQGAHGYTF.

In this sample, this clonotype turned up many times. The chain uses TRBV12-3 or TRBV12-4 and TRBJ2-7; unclear D gene. The CDR3 is made up of 13 amino acids. V lost 6 bases and J lost 4, with 13 bases in between. CDR3 loop: CASRTKRRYEQYF. The CDR3 DNA reads as TGTGCCAGCAGGACCAAGAGAAGATACGAGCAGTACTTC.

This clonotype was counted ten times or more. This chain uses TRBV28 with TRBJ1-5, with D possibly being TRBD1 (5 bases). Germline-derived CDR1 and CDR2 are MDHEN and SYDVKM. The CDR3 contains 14 residues. With 4 bases removed from V and 7 bases from J, the gap between germline ends came to 14 bases. CDR3 in amino acids: CASSYEGAGQPQHF. The CDR3 DNA follows: TGTGCCAGCAGTTACGAAGGGGCCGGGCAGCCCCAGCATTTT.

At least ten counts were recorded for this clonotype. The chain has TRBV4-2 and TRBJ1-2, with D possibly matching TRBD1 (6 bases). Trimming pared 4 bases from V and 4 bases from J, leaving 34 bases between. Germline V gene data show CDR1 as LGHNA and CDR2 as YNFKEQ. The CDR3 runs to 21 residues. CDR3 protein: CASSPGGAHGVTFETGYGYTF. The CDR3 DNA reads as TGTGCCAGCAGCCCTGGGGGCGCCCACGGTGTTACATTTGAAACGGGCTATGGCTACACCTTC.

Details on this clonotype: Given a much more abundant clone one base away, this may be a read error. This chain joins TRBV28 and TRBJ2-2; no firm D call. Germline V gene lookup returns CDR1 MDHEN and CDR2 SYDVKM. V lost 4 bases and J 6 bases, leaving 15 bases between the germline ends. The CDR3 is 15 amino acids. The CDR3 is CASSSFLRQSGELFF. The CDR3 DNA reads TGTGCCAGCAGTTCTTTTCTTAGGCAATCCGGGGAGCTGTTTTTT.

This clonotype came up a few times. The chain joins TRBV12-3 or TRBV12-4 to TRBJ2-2; 11 bases are shared with TRBD1. The ends lost 0 bases at V and 4 bases at J; junction bases unmatched: 4. This CDR3 is 17 amino acids long. The CDR3 spells CASSLAPGQGATGELFF. CDR3 DNA sequence: TGTGCCAGCAGTTTAGCGCCCGGACAGGGGGCCACCGGGGAGCTGTTTTTT.

The chain links TRBV11-2 to TRBJ1-1, with a tentative D call TRBD1 (5 bases). Germline CDR1 and CDR2: SGHAT and FQNNGV. The CDR3 is 16 residues long. Trimming stripped 5 bases from V and 3 bases from J, with 19 bases between. The CDR3: CASSRGWVQVYTEAFF. The CDR3 nucleotides are TGTGCCAGCAGCCGAGGATGGGTACAGGTTTACACTGAAGCTTTCTTT.

The chain has TRBV12-3 or TRBV12-4 and TRBJ2-3; 7 bases match TRBD1. The V gene end was trimmed by 6 bases and the J gene end by 2 bases; junction bases not matched to a gene: 2. This CDR3 comprises 13 residues. The CDR3 sequence: CASSGQATDTQYF. The DNA for the CDR3 is TGTGCCAGCAGCGGACAGGCCACAGATACGCAGTATTTT.

This clonotype was found a few times. V is TRBV7-9 and J is TRBJ2-7, with TRBD2 matching over 10 bases. CDR1 and CDR2 (germline): SEHNR, FQNEAQ (reference sequence). CDR3 length: 15 residues. J lost 5 bases, V lost 1 base, and 5 bases had no gene match. CDR3 protein: CASSLGTSGTDEQYF. The CDR3 DNA sequence: TGTGCCAGCAGCTTAGGGACTAGCGGAACCGACGAGCAGTACTTC.

The genes are TRBV28 and TRBJ2-3, with unresolved D. With 2 bases removed from V and 0 bases from J, the gap between germline ends came to 15 bases. Germline V gene sequence: CDR1 MDHEN, CDR2 SYDVKM. The CDR3 extends over 17 amino acids. CDR3 in amino acids: CASSLPPHRSSTDTQYF. CDR3 sequence (DNA): TGTGCCAGCAGTTTACCCCCCCACAGATCTAGCACAGATACGCAGTATTTT.